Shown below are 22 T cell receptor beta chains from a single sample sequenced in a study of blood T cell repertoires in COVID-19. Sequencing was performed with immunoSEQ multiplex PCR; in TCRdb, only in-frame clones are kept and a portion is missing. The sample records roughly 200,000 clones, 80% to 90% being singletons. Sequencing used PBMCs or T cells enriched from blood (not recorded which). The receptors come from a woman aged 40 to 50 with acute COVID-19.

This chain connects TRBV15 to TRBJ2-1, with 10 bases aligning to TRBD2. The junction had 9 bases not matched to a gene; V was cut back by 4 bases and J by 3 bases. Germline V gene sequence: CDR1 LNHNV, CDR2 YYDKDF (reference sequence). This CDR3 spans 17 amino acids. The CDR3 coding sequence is TGTGCCACCAGCACTGAGAAACTAGCGGGGAACTACAATGAGCAGTTCTTC. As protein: CATSTEKLAGNYNEQFF.

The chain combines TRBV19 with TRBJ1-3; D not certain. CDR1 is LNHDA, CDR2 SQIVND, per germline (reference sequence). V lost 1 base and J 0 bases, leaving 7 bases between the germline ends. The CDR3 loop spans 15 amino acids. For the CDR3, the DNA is TGTGCCAGTAGTATAGGAGGCGACTCTGGAAACACCATATATTTT. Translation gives CASSIGGDSGNTIYF.

In DNA form, the CDR3 reads TGTGCCAGCAGCCAAGTACTGGGGAGCACCGGGGAGCTGTTTTTT. Amino acids: CASSQVLGSTGELFF. The chain joins TRBV3-1 (or the pseudogene TRBV3-2) to TRBJ2-2, with a tentative D call TRBD2 (5 bases). The V gene lost 1 base and the J gene lost 4 bases, with 10 bases spanning the gap. The germline V gene has CDR1 LGHDT and CDR2 YNNKEL (reference sequence). The CDR3 sequence is 15 residues long.

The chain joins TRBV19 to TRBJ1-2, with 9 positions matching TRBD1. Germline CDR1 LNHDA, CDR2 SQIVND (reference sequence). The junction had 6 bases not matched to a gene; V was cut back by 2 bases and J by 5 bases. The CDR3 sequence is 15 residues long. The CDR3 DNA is TGTGCCAGTAGTATAATGGGTGGACAGGGGTATGGCTACACCTTC. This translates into CASSIMGGQGYGYTF.

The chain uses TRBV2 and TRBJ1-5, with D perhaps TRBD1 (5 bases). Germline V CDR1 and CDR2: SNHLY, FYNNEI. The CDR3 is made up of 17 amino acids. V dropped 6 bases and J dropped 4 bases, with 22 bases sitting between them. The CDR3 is CASRETEEDSWNQPQHF. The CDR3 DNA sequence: TGTGCCAGCAGGGAGACAGAAGAAGATAGCTGGAATCAGCCCCAGCATTTT.

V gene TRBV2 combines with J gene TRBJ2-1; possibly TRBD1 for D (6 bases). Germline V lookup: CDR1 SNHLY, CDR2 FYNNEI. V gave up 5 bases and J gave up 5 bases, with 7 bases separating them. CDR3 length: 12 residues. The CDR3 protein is CASSRQDNEQFF. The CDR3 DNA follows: TGTGCCAGCAGTCGACAGGACAATGAGCAGTTCTTC.

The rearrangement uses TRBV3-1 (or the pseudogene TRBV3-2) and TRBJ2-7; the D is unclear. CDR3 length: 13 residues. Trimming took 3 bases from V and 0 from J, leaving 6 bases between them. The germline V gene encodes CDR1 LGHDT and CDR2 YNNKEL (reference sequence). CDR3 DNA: TGTGCCAGCAGCCACTCTAGCTCCTACGAGCAGTACTTC. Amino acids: CASSHSSSYEQYF.

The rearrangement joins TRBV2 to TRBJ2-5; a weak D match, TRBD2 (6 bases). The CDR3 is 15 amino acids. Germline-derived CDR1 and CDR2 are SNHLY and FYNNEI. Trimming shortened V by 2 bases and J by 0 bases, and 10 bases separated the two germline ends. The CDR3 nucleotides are TGTGCCAGCAGTGAACAACGGGGGTACCAAGAGACCCAGTACTTC. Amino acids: CASSEQRGYQETQYF.

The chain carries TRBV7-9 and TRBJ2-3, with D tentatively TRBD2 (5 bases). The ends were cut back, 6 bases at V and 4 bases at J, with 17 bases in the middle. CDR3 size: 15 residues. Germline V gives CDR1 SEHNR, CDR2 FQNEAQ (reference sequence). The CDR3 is CASRRGPDGADTQYF. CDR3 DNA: TGTGCCAGCAGACGGGGTCCCGACGGAGCAGATACGCAGTATTTT. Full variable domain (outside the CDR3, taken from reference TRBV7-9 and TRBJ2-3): DTGVSQNPRHKITKRGQNVTFRCDPISEHNRLYWYRQTLGQGPEFLTYFQNEAQLEKSRLLSDRFSAERPKGSFSTLEIQRTEQGDSAMYLCASRRGPDGADTQYFGPGTRLTVL.

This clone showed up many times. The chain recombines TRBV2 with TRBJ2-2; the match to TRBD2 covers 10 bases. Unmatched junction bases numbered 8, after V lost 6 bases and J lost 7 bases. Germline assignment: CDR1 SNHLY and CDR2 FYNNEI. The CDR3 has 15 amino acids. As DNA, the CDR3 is TGTGCCAGCAGGCCAGCAGCGGGAGGGCTCGGGGAGCTGTTTTTT. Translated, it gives CASRPAAGGLGELFF.

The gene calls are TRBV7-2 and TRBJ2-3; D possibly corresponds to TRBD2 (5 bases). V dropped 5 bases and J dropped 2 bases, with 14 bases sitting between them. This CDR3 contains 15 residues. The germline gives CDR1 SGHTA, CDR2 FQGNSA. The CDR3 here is CASSPLVLYTDTQYF. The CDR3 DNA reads TGTGCCAGCAGCCCACTAGTTCTTTACACAGATACGCAGTATTTT.

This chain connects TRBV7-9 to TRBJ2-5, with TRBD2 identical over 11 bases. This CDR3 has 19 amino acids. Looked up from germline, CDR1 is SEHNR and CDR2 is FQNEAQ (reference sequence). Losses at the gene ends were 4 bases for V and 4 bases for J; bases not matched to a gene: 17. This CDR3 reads CASSSPDSGGAFFLETQYF. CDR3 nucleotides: TGTGCCAGCAGCTCCCCGGATAGCGGGGGGGCGTTTTTTCTAGAGACCCAGTACTTC.

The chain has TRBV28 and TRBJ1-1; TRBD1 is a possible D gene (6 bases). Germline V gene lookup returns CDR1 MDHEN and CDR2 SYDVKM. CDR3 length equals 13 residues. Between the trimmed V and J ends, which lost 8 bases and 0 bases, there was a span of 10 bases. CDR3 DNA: TGTGCCAGCCGGACAGTTTTGAACACTGAAGCTTTCTTT. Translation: CASRTVLNTEAFF.

The CDR3 here is CASNPGTARSNNEQFF. CDR3 DNA sequence: TGTGCCAGTAACCCCGGGACAGCCCGGTCGAACAATGAGCAGTTCTTC. The V gene is TRBV19, the J gene TRBJ2-1; TRBD1 matches 7 bases. The germline CDR1 and CDR2 sequences are LNHDA and SQIVND (reference sequence). J was trimmed by 5 bases and V by 7 bases; bases with no gene match: 14. The length of the CDR3 is 16 residues.

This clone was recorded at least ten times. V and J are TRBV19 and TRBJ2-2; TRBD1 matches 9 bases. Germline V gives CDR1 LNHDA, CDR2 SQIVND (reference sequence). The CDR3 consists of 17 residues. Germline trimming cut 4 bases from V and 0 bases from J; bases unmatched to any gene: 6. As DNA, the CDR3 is TGTGCCAGTAGTAGGGGACAGGGTTCTACGAACACCGGGGAGCTGTTTTTT. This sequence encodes CASSRGQGSTNTGELFF.

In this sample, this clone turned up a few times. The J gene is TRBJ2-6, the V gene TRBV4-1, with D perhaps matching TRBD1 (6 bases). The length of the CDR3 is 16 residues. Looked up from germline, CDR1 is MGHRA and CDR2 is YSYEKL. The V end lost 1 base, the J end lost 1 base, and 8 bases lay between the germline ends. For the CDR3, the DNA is TGCGCCAGCAGCCAAGGGCAGGGGTCTGGGGCCAACGTCCTGACTTTC. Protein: CASSQGQGSGANVLTF.

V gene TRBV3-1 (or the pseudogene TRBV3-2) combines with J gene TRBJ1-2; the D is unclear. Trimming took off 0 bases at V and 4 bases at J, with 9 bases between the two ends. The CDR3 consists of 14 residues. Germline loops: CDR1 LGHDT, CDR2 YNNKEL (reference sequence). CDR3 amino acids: CASSQDGAAYGYTF. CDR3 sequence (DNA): TGTGCCAGCAGCCAAGACGGAGCGGCCTATGGCTACACCTTC.

The CDR3 DNA reads TGCGCCAGCAGCCCGCGGACAGGGACAACATATGGCTACACCTTC. Translation: CASSPRTGTTYGYTF. This chain connects TRBV4-3 to TRBJ1-2, with 8 nucleotides matching TRBD1. V was clipped by 4 bases and J by 5 bases; unmatched bases: 9. This CDR3 comprises 15 residues. The germline V gene encodes CDR1 LGHNA and CDR2 YSLEER.

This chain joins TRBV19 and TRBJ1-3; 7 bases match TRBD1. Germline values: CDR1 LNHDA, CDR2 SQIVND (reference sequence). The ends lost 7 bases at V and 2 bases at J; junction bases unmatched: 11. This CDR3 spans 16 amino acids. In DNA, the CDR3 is TGTGCCAGTAAGGCCCGGGGACAGTACACTGGAAACACCATATATTTT. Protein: CASKARGQYTGNTIYF.

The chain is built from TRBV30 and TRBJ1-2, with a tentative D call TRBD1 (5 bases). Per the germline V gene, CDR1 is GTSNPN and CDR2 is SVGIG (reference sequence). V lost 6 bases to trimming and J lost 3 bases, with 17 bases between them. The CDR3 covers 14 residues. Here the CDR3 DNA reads TGTGCCTGCCCCCGGGTGTGGGGGGACTATGGCTACACCTTC. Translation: CACPRVWGDYGYTF.

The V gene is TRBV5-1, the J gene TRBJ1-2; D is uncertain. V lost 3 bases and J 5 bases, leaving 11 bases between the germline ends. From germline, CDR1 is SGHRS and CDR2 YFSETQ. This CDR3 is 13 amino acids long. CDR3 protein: CASSSRAGYGYTF. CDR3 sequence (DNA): TGCGCCAGCAGCTCCCGGGCGGGATATGGCTACACCTTC.

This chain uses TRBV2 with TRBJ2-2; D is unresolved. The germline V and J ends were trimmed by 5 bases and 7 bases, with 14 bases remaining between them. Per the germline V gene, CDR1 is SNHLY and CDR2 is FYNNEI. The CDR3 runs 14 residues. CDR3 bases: TGTGCCAGCAGTCCCCGAATGGGCGACGGGGAGCTGTTTTTT. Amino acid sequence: CASSPRMGDGELFF.